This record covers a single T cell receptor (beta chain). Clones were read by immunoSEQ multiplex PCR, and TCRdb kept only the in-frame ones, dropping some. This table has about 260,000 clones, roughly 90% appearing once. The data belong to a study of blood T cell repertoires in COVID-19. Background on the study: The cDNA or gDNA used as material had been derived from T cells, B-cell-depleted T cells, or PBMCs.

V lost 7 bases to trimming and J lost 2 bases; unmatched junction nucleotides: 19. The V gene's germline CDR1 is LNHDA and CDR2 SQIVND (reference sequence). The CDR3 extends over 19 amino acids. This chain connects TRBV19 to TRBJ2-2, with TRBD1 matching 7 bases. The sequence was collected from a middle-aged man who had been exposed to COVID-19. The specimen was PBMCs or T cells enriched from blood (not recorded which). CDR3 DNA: TGTGCCAGTACCGATCCCTCCCCCCGAGACAGGGCCAACACCGGGGAGCTGTTTTTT. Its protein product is CASTDPSPRDRANTGELFF.